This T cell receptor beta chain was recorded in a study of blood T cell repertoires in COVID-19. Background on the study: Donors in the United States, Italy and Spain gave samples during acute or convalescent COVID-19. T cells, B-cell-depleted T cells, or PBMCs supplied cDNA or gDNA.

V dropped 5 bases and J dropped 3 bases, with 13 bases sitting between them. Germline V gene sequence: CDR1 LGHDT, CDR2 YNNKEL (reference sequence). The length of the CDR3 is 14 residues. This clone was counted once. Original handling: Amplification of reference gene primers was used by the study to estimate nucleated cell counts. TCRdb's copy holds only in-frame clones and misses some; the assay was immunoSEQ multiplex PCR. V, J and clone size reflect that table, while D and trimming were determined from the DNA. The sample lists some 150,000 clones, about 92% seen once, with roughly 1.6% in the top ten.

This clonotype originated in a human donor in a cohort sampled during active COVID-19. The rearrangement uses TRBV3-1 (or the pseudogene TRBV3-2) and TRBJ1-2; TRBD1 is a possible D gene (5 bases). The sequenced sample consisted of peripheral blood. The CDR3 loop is CASSSLSGYYGYTF. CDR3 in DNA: TGTGCCAGCAGCTCCCTCTCAGGGTACTATGGCTACACCTTC.